A single sample is the source of the 24 T cell receptor beta chains below, sequenced in a study of CD8 T cells in ankylosing spondylitis. TCRdb re-derived calls from the 5' RACE reads in MiXCR, one entry per CDR3 protein. The data contain approximately 440,000 distinct CDR3 sequences, over 15% of them singletons. Overall study results and limits: A TCR beta motif made of fewer than ten highly homologous variants seemed typical of ankylosing spondylitis blood.

Their antigen targets remain unknown. What was sequenced was blood, either unsorted or a sorted T cell fraction (not recorded which). These receptors originate from a male donor with ankylosing spondylitis.

The rearrangement links TRBV11-1 to TRBJ2-2; TRBD2 is a possible D gene (6 bases). The CDR3 contains 18 residues. Germline CDR1 SGHAT, CDR2 FQDESV (reference sequence). The V and J ends lost 1 base and 6 bases respectively, with 21 bases between them. CDR3 region: CASSLGRGARGVSGELFF. DNA for the CDR3: TGTGCCAGCAGCTTAGGGAGGGGAGCTAGAGGAGTCTCCGGGGAGCTGTTTTTT.

This clonotype came up many times. The chain is built from TRBV18 and TRBJ2-1; TRBD1 agrees at 8 bases. V shed 4 bases and J 5 bases; nucleotides not matched to a gene: 10. The germline CDR1 and CDR2 sequences are KGHSH and LQKENI. This CDR3 spans 16 amino acids. This CDR3 is CASSQEDRVVDNEQFF. The CDR3 DNA reads TGTGCCAGCTCACAGGAGGACAGGGTTGTCGACAATGAGCAGTTCTTC. Combining the CDR3 with reference TRBV18 and TRBJ2-1 gives the whole variable domain NAGVMQNPRHLVRRRGQEARLRCSPMKGHSHVYWYRQLPEEGLKFMVYLQKENIIDESGMPKERFSAEFPKEGPSILRIQQVVRGDSAAYFCASSQEDRVVDNEQFFGPGTRLTVL.

This chain connects TRBV9 to TRBJ2-5, with a possible D match to TRBD2 (5 bases). Germline lookup yields CDR1 SGDLS and CDR2 YYNGEE. V was clipped by 0 bases and J by 0 bases, with 6 bases between them. The CDR3 loop spans 14 amino acids. CDR3 amino acids: CASSVGRYQETQYF. The DNA of the CDR3 is TGTGCCAGCAGCGTAGGGAGGTACCAAGAGACCCAGTACTTC.

The V and J genes are TRBV6-5 and TRBJ1-3; 8 bases line up with TRBD1. CDR1 is MNHEY and CDR2 is SVGAGI in the germline V gene. The CDR3 covers 15 residues. The ends lost 2 bases at V and 0 bases at J; junction bases unmatched: 0. In DNA, the CDR3 is TGTGCCAGCAGTTACGGACAGGGCTCTGGAAACACCATATATTTT. This sequence encodes CASSYGQGSGNTIYF.

The rearrangement uses TRBV5-1 and TRBJ2-5; D is possibly TRBD1 (5 bases). This CDR3 is built from 13 residues. From germline, CDR1 is SGHRS and CDR2 YFSETQ. V gave up 3 bases and J gave up 4 bases, with 10 bases separating them. Here the CDR3 DNA reads TGCGCCAGCAGCTCAAACACAGGAGAGACCCAGTACTTC. Its translation is CASSSNTGETQYF.

V and J are TRBV12-3 or TRBV12-4 and TRBJ1-3, with no clear D. V lost 3 bases, J lost 2 bases, and 14 bases lay in between. The CDR3 runs to 16 residues. CDR3 region: CASSFYGRRTGNTIYF. The CDR3 nucleotides are TGTGCCAGCAGTTTTTATGGGAGAAGAACTGGAAACACCATATATTTT.

The chain has TRBV29-1 and TRBJ2-2; unclear D gene. This CDR3 spans 12 amino acids. Germline CDR1 is SQVTM and CDR2 is ANQGSEA. V shed 6 bases and J shed 7 bases, with 12 bases lying between them. CDR3 DNA sequence: TGCAGCGTGGAGACGGCAAACGGGGAGCTGTTTTTT. Amino acids: CSVETANGELFF.

This sequence joins TRBV28 and TRBJ2-3, with D tentatively TRBD1 or TRBD2 (5 bases each). Deletions cut 8 bases from V and 2 bases from J, with 17 bases between. CDR1 MDHEN and CDR2 SYDVKM come from the germline V gene. The CDR3 extends over 15 amino acids. The CDR3 DNA sequence: TGTGCCAGCGTGAGGCAGGGACCTATCACAGATACGCAGTATTTT. It yields the protein CASVRQGPITDTQYF.

The chain employs TRBV5-6 and TRBJ1-1; D is unresolved. Trimming took 0 bases from V and 3 from J, leaving 12 bases between them. Germline CDR1 is SGHDT and CDR2 is YYEEEE. The CDR3 totals 15 residues. CDR3 protein: CASSLASLLDTEAFF. In nucleotides, the CDR3 is TGTGCCAGCAGCTTGGCCTCACTACTAGACACTGAAGCTTTCTTT.

The V call is TRBV20-1, the J call TRBJ1-1; D gene ambiguous. CDR1 and CDR2 (germline): DFQATT, SNEGSKA (reference sequence). V was shortened by 5 bases and J by 3 bases, with 4 bases between the two germline ends. The CDR3 extends over 10 amino acids. CDR3: CSAFHTEAFF. In nucleotides, the CDR3 is TGCAGTGCTTTCCACACTGAAGCTTTCTTT.

The chain links TRBV6-2 or TRBV6-3 to TRBJ1-5; D gene ambiguous. V was clipped by 2 bases and J by 3 bases, with 8 bases between them. This CDR3 has 14 residues. The germline V gene encodes CDR1 MNHEY and CDR2 SVGEGT. Here the CDR3 DNA reads TGTGCCAGCAGTTACACCGGGCCCAATCAGCCCCAGCATTTT. This translates into CASSYTGPNQPQHF.

This clonotype occurred many times. This chain links TRBV12-3 or TRBV12-4 with TRBJ2-7, with a possible D match to TRBD2 (5 bases). The germline V and J ends were trimmed by 4 bases and 0 bases, with 7 bases remaining between them. The CDR3 has 13 residues. As DNA, the CDR3 is TGTGCCAGCAGTTCCCGGGACTCCTACGAGCAGTACTTC. Its protein product is CASSSRDSYEQYF.

This clonotype was seen many times. The gene calls are TRBV20-1 and TRBJ2-2, with D possibly being TRBD1 or TRBD2 (5 bases each). Germline-derived CDR1 and CDR2 are DFQATT and SNEGSKA (reference sequence). This CDR3 has 13 amino acids. Trimming took off 5 bases at V and 7 bases at J, with 14 bases between the two ends. This chain's CDR3 is CSAEGRKVGELFF. The CDR3 nucleotides read TGCAGTGCTGAGGGGCGTAAGGTCGGGGAGCTGTTTTTT.

CDR3 bases: TGTGCCAGCAGTTACCAGCGGGGTCTACCTACCTACGAGCAGTACTTC. It yields the protein CASSYQRGLPTYEQYF. The J gene is TRBJ2-7, the V gene TRBV6-5, with 7 bases that match TRBD2. Germline values: CDR1 MNHEY, CDR2 SVGAGI. The CDR3 sequence is 16 residues long. The V gene end was trimmed by 2 bases and the J gene end by 2 bases; junction bases not matched to a gene: 9.

The chain combines TRBV4-2 with TRBJ1-4; TRBD1 matches at 8 bases. This CDR3 comprises 15 residues. Germline trimming cut 2 bases from V and 6 bases from J; bases unmatched to any gene: 5. CDR1 and CDR2 from the germline V gene are LGHNA and YNFKEQ. The CDR3 spells CASSQKQGVDEKLFF. CDR3 DNA: TGTGCCAGCAGCCAAAAACAGGGGGTTGATGAAAAACTGTTTTTT.

This clonotype occurred a few times. The V and J genes are TRBV7-2 and TRBJ2-4, with D possibly matching TRBD2 (6 bases). Per the germline V gene, CDR1 is SGHTA and CDR2 is FQGNSA. Trimming cost V 6 bases and J 7 bases, with 13 bases left between them. This CDR3 has 13 amino acids. The CDR3 protein is CASRAGPSNIQYF. CDR3 DNA sequence: TGTGCCAGCAGGGCGGGACCGTCCAACATTCAGTACTTC.

A few counts support this clonotype. The J gene is TRBJ2-7, the V gene TRBV7-3; TRBD1 is a possible D gene (5 bases). CDR1 and CDR2 (germline): SGHTA, FQGTGA. This CDR3 contains 11 residues. Trimming cost V 2 bases and J 10 bases, with 9 bases left between them. DNA of the CDR3: TGTGCCAGCAGCTTACACCAGGGCCAGTACTTC. Residues: CASSLHQGQYF.

This clonotype was recorded many times. The chain has TRBV28 and TRBJ2-7; D is undetermined. V lost 3 bases and J 0 bases, leaving 12 bases between the germline ends. The CDR3 runs to 15 residues. Germline V gene data show CDR1 as MDHEN and CDR2 as SYDVKM. The CDR3 DNA sequence: TGTGCCAGCAGTTTGGCCAGGCAAAGCTCCTACGAGCAGTACTTC. It translates to CASSLARQSSYEQYF.

In this sample, this clonotype turned up many times. The V and J genes are TRBV3-1 and TRBJ2-6; D is ambiguous. This CDR3 contains 13 residues. Looked up from germline, CDR1 is LGHDT and CDR2 is YNNKEL (reference sequence). V lost 1 base to trimming and J lost 11 bases, with 9 bases between them. As DNA, the CDR3 is TGTGCCAGCAGCCAAGGGCAACTGGACGTCCTGACTTTC. Protein product: CASSQGQLDVLTF.

For this clonotype: Relative to the germline gene, one junction end is altered; a read error may explain this. The chain recombines TRBV29-1 with TRBJ1-4, with TRBD1 as a possible D gene (6 bases). The CDR3 covers 15 residues. Germline loops: CDR1 SQVTM, CDR2 ANQGSEA. The CDR3 nucleotides read TGCAGCGATGAACCCAGGGGCGCAACTAATGAAAAACTGTTTTTT. It translates to CSDEPRGATNEKLFF.

This clonotype was picked up a small number of times. The V gene is TRBV30, the J gene TRBJ1-1; unclear D gene. This CDR3 has 13 residues. Germline-derived CDR1 and CDR2 are GTSNPN and SVGIG (reference sequence). V gave up 4 bases and J gave up 1 base, with 10 bases separating them. The CDR3 spells CAWMLAGNTEAFF. For the CDR3, the DNA is TGTGCCTGGATGTTGGCAGGGAACACTGAAGCTTTCTTT.

This clonotype was recorded many times. The genes are TRBV12-3 or TRBV12-4 and TRBJ2-1; TRBD1 might be the D (6 bases). The ends were cut back, 6 bases at V and 8 bases at J, with 20 bases in the middle. This CDR3 has 15 amino acids. The CDR3 bases are TGTGCCAGCAGCCCCCGTACAGGGAAAGCCGATGAGCAGTTCTTC. Translated: CASSPRTGKADEQFF.

This clonotype was counted a few times. In nucleotides, the CDR3 is TGTGCCAGCAGTGGGGGCAGGGAGAGTCTCTATGGCTACACCTTC. Translating it yields CASSGGRESLYGYTF. The chain uses TRBV2 and TRBJ1-2, with TRBD1 as a possible D gene (5 bases). V was shortened by 4 bases and J by 4 bases, with 16 bases between the two germline ends. The CDR3 length is 15 residues. Germline CDR1 and CDR2: SNHLY and FYNNEI.

This clonotype was seen many times. The chain joins TRBV20-1 to TRBJ1-1, with unresolved D. With 8 bases removed from V and 6 bases from J, the gap between germline ends came to 28 bases. Germline-derived CDR1 and CDR2 are DFQATT and SNEGSKA (reference sequence). The CDR3 loop spans 16 amino acids. Written as DNA, the CDR3 is TGCAGTATCGAGCCCCTGTCGACCGGGAGCAAGGCTGAAGCTTTCTTT. This gives the protein CSIEPLSTGSKAEAFF.